This TCR beta chain was captured by sequencing in a study of neurological immune-mediated disorders. The CDR3 contains 13 residues. V lost 2 bases and J lost 3, with 8 bases in between. Germline CDR1 SGHRS, CDR2 YFSETQ. This clonotype was picked up many times. The cDNA was produced through 5'RACE with 10-nucleotide random UMIs. TCRdb re-called the 5' RACE reads with MiXCR, one entry per CDR3 protein. In the table there are roughly 80,000 distinct CDR3 sequences, about 9.4% of which are singletons. The sequenced material came from PBMCs. The source is a man aged 35 to 55 in good health. V and J are TRBV5-1 and TRBJ1-1; no clear D gene. The CDR3 coding sequence is TGCGCCAGCAGCTTTGTAACCGACACTGAAGCTTTCTTT. Protein product: CASSFVTDTEAFF.